Described below is a single TCR beta chain sequence and its context. In its sample, this clonotype was seen many times. The antigen it recognizes is unknown. No much larger clone exists at a distance of one base, and base qualities are not known. The protocol used for the library was PCR. The sequencer was an Illumina HiSeq 2500. To normalize quantification of the TCRbeta repertoire, the TCR libraries were built with molecular barcoding that relied on unique molecular identifiers. TCRdb ran its own pipeline on the public reads, namely fastp trimming at Q25 and MiXCR clone calling, and kept in-frame beta chains. Each entry is one CDR3 protein sequence, shown with its most common DNA and genes. This sample gives around 500,000 distinct CDR3 sequences in total; approximately 12% of them show up just once. The ten top clones hold around 5.8% of the sample. This sample is drawn from a study of T-cell reconstitution after alpha-beta-depleted transplantation in children (TCRdb year 2016). Background for the entire study: The study quantitatively tracked T-cell immune reconstitution after TCRalphabeta/CD19-depleted allogeneic hematopoietic cell transplantation in children using TCR repertoire profiling.

The CDR3 numbers 14 residues from cysteine through phenylalanine. This entry keeps only the CDR3 DNA: 42 bases, framed from base 1. V loses 2 bases at its end and J loses 8 bases; junction bases beyond the gene matches: 4. The receptor was derived from a human donor who donated a stem cell graft to a child with combined immunodeficiency. The receptor chain draws on TRBV12-3 or TRBV12-4 and TRBJ1-4; TRBD1 agrees with 8 junctional bases. This material consisted of PBMCs from the stem cell graft donor, taken from the stem cell graft. Here is the DNA: TGTGCCAGCAGTTTATCAGGGGGCGAAGAAAAACTGTTTTTT. Translated, this is CASSLSGGEEKLFF.